This T cell receptor (beta chain) is drawn from a study of cytomegalovirus exposure and HLA in healthy donors (TCRdb year 2017). General notes on the study: According to a later analysis, the 120 or so validation repertoires were produced on the same platform as the 666 repertoires of the first cohort. The study aimed to test whether cataloging public T cell receptors could reveal signatures of past pathogen exposure. Besides the first cohort of 550 to 750 subjects, a separate validation cohort made up of over 100 different subjects was used. To predict cytomegalovirus infection status, the study combined high-throughput TCR immunosequencing, statistical association of individual TCRs with disease status, and machine learning. Points the paper makes about the study in general: A total of roughly 160 TCR beta chains were listed by the study as associated with cytomegalovirus. Across donors, most TCR sequences were observed very rarely, whereas some public TCRs were present in many individuals. The authors suggested that the approach could potentially be extended to other disease states and immunological phenotypes. In vitro tests confirmed that a few of the cytomegalovirus-associated TCR beta chains recognize cytomegalovirus antigens. In a later analysis, TCRs clustered in the first cohort were found to also tend to co-occur in the 100 to 150 validation repertoires, with 90% to 95% of cluster scores above 0. The classifier was reported to diagnose cytomegalovirus status with high specificity and sensitivity in both the original and validation cohorts. A later analysis lacked HLA typing for the validation cohort, so it scored co-occurrence in that cohort across all 120 or so repertoires.

The library was produced with the immunoSEQ multiplex PCR assay. Turning to the authors' computational methods: A statistical classification framework was developed to diagnose cytomegalovirus status using the catalog of TCR beta chain sequences. The immuneACCESS repertoire file appears here via TCRdb, limited to in-frame rearrangements. These files lack a portion of the clones; in checked studies, under half of the deficit traces to unresolved V genes, and the cause of the others is not known. V and J calls and clone size are copied from that table; D and trimming were computed from the DNA. The sample table records under 250,000 clones; around nine tenths of these occur just once. The top ten hold approximately 1.1% of the sample. Comment on this clone: It has no known antigen specificity. No base quality values were provided; no much bigger clone lies one nucleotide off.

Separate from the approximately 690-subject first cohort, the validation cohort of 95 to 150 subjects was the group to which the donors belonged. According to the germline V gene, CDR1 reads MDHEN and CDR2 reads SYDVKM. The junction shows trimming of 6 bases on V and 5 bases on J, and the gene matches do not reach 11 bases of it. The CDR3 starts with the cysteine, ends with the phenylalanine, and has 17 residues. Only the CDR3 portion is preserved as DNA: 51 bases, with reading frame beginning at the first base. The chain is encoded by TRBV28 joined to TRBJ2-7; 15 middle bases align to TRBD2. Sample: PBMCs. The receptor was isolated from a woman between 18 and 29 years old in good health and CMV-seronegative. The DNA reads as follows: TGTGCCAGCAGCCCTCTGGGGACTAGCGGGAGGAGTCACGAGCAGTACTTC. Protein translation: CASSPLGTSGRSHEQYF.